This T cell receptor (beta chain) was documented in a study of blood T cell repertoires in COVID-19. Turning to the study itself: Acute-phase and convalescent COVID-19 samples originated in the United States, Italy and Spain. Sample material is recorded as cDNA or gDNA derived from T cells, B-cell-depleted T cells, or PBMCs.

Per the germline V gene, CDR1 is SGHVS and CDR2 is FQNEAQ. The CDR3 extends over 14 amino acids. V lost 0 bases to trimming and J lost 2 bases, with 6 bases between them. Under the authors' procedure: Scientists estimated how many nucleated cells there were by amplifying reference gene primers. Clones were sequenced by immunoSEQ multiplex PCR, and TCRdb holds only the in-frame ones, with some missing. The DNA gave D and trimming, while V, J and clone size come from that table. The data show about 180,000 clones, roughly 77% seen once. The source is a man between 65 and 85 years old with active or convalescent COVID-19. The chain combines TRBV7-8 with TRBJ2-3; D not resolved. Sequencing was carried out using peripheral blood. The CDR3 region has the DNA TGTGCCAGCAGCTTAGCGGCCAACACAGATACGCAGTATTTT. It translates to CASSLAANTDTQYF.